This T cell receptor (beta chain) was sequenced in a study of blood T cell repertoires in COVID-19. Across the whole study: The samples span acute and convalescent COVID-19 from the United States, Italy and Spain. PBMCs, B-cell-depleted T cells, or T cells were the source of the cDNA or gDNA that made up the material.

Patients of the Seattle cohort, enrolled during active infection, were followed longitudinally. The ends were cut back, 0 bases at V and 1 base at J, with 6 bases in the middle. The CDR3 is made up of 14 amino acids. CDR1 is MNHNY and CDR2 is SVGAGI in the germline V gene (reference sequence). Profiled with immunoSEQ multiplex PCR; TCRdb holds only in-frame clones, not every one. Among over 150,000 clones, around 87% were seen once, and the ten largest hold roughly 0.57%. The sequence derives from a man in his sixties with COVID-19, enrolled during active disease. The specimen was peripheral blood. V gene TRBV6-6 combines with J gene TRBJ2-5; no firm D call. DNA of the CDR3: TGTGCCAGCAGTTACTCCCAGGCCCAAGAGACCCAGTACTTC. It encodes CASSYSQAQETQYF.